Presented here are 29 T cell receptor beta chains from one specimen sequenced in a study of blood T cell repertoires in COVID-19. Clones were sequenced by immunoSEQ multiplex PCR, and TCRdb holds only the in-frame ones, with some missing. The profile shows 250,000 to 350,000 clones, around 85% of them singletons. Sequenced: peripheral blood. The receptors were sampled from a human donor with COVID-19, enrolled during active disease. The donor label of this sample is uncertain.

The CDR3 DNA sequence: TGTGCCAGCAGCCCTACAGGGGATAGCAATCAGCCCCAGCATTTT. Protein product: CASSPTGDSNQPQHF. J is TRBJ1-5 and V is TRBV9; 7 nucleotides agree with TRBD1. Germline lookup yields CDR1 SGDLS and CDR2 YYNGEE. This CDR3 contains 15 residues. V was clipped by 4 bases and J by 0 bases; unmatched bases: 4.

Concerning this clone itself: A read error may be the cause here, since a much bigger clone is one base away. CDR3 nucleotide sequence: TGTGCCAGCAGCCGGCCCGGGACTAGCGGATACAATGAGCAGTTCTTC. Protein sequence: CASSRPGTSGYNEQFF. V gene TRBV11-3 combines with J gene TRBJ2-1; TRBD2 matches at 11 bases. CDR3 length: 16 amino acids. V shed 5 bases and J 4 bases; nucleotides not matched to a gene: 7. Germline V gene lookup returns CDR1 SGHNT and CDR2 YENEEA.

V gene TRBV19 combines with J gene TRBJ2-1; 16 nucleotides match TRBD2. Germline CDR1 is LNHDA and CDR2 is SQIVND (reference sequence). With 4 bases clipped from V and 7 bases from J, the junction kept 10 bases outside the gene matches. The CDR3 sequence is 18 residues long. This chain's CDR3 is CASSTRGTSGRAGNEQFF. CDR3 in DNA: TGTGCCAGTAGTACGCGAGGGACTAGCGGGAGGGCCGGAAATGAGCAGTTCTTC. Complete variable domain (other parts from reference TRBV19 and TRBJ2-1): DGGITQSPKYLFRKEGQNVTLSCEQNLNHDAMYWYRQDPGQGLRLIYYSQIVNDFQKGDIAEGYSVSREKKESFPLTVTSAQKNPTAFYLCASSTRGTSGRAGNEQFFGPGTRLTVL.

The genes are TRBV28 and TRBJ2-7; the match to TRBD2 covers 14 bases. CDR3 length equals 15 residues. With 5 bases clipped from V and 9 bases from J, the junction kept 9 bases outside the gene matches. Germline CDR1 and CDR2: MDHEN and SYDVKM. CDR3 protein: CASSLETSGRGGQYF. As DNA, the CDR3 is TGTGCCAGCAGTCTTGAGACTAGCGGGAGGGGAGGGCAGTACTTC.

V gene TRBV30 combines with J gene TRBJ1-2, with D uncertain. CDR1 and CDR2 (germline): GTSNPN, SVGIG (reference sequence). Trimming cost V 0 bases and J 4 bases, with 12 bases left between them. The CDR3 is made up of 14 amino acids. The CDR3 sequence is CAWSVYGGVYGYTF. The CDR3 DNA sequence: TGTGCCTGGAGTGTATATGGAGGTGTCTATGGCTACACCTTC. The entire variable domain, with the rest obtained from reference TRBV30 and TRBJ1-2, is as follows: SQTIHQWPATLVQPVGSPLSLECTVEGTSNPNLYWYRQAAGRGLQLLFYSVGIGQISSEVPQNLSASRPQDRQFILSSKKLLLSDSGFYLCAWSVYGGVYGYTFGSGTRLTVV.

The rearrangement uses TRBV20-1 and TRBJ2-1; D uncertain. CDR1 is DFQATT, CDR2 SNEGSKA, per germline (reference sequence). The V end was cut by 3 bases, the J end by 3 bases, with 12 bases between. CDR3 length: 14 amino acids. The CDR3 spells CSASANEVYNEQFF. The CDR3 DNA sequence: TGCAGTGCTAGTGCTAATGAGGTCTACAATGAGCAGTTCTTC.

V usage is TRBV18 and J usage is TRBJ2-7; 9 nucleotides line up with TRBD2. The germline V gene encodes CDR1 KGHSH and CDR2 LQKENI. The CDR3 runs to 15 residues. V lost 3 bases, J lost 2 bases, and 5 bases stayed unmatched. CDR3 region: CASSPALAGTYEQYF. CDR3 coding DNA: TGTGCCAGCTCACCTGCGCTAGCGGGGACCTACGAGCAGTACTTC.

The chain couples TRBV28 to TRBJ2-5, with 8 bases fitting TRBD2. Germline CDR1 MDHEN, CDR2 SYDVKM. The CDR3 has 15 amino acids. V was clipped by 3 bases and J by 4 bases; unmatched bases: 7. CDR3 amino acids: CASSLPPAGGETQYF. The CDR3 DNA reads TGTGCCAGCAGTTTGCCCCCCGCGGGAGGAGAGACCCAGTACTTC.

This chain connects TRBV6-4 to TRBJ2-1, with D tentatively TRBD2 (6 bases). Germline V gives CDR1 MRHNA, CDR2 SNTAGT. The germline V and J ends were trimmed by 8 bases and 4 bases, with 30 bases remaining between them. This CDR3 is 19 amino acids long. This CDR3 reads CASGRGRRRWGGEYNEQFF. CDR3 nucleotides: TGTGCCAGCGGAAGGGGCAGACGAAGGTGGGGAGGTGAGTACAATGAGCAGTTCTTC.

The chain carries TRBV2 and TRBJ2-1; TRBD1 agrees at 8 bases. Germline lookup yields CDR1 SNHLY and CDR2 FYNNEI. V dropped 5 bases and J dropped 7; count of bases not matched to a gene: 7. The CDR3 has 14 amino acids. This CDR3 is CASSWDRMRNEQFF. The CDR3 DNA reads as TGTGCCAGCAGTTGGGACAGGATGAGGAATGAGCAGTTCTTC. Filled out from reference TRBV2 and TRBJ2-1, the complete variable domain reads EPEVTQTPSHQVTQMGQEVILRCVPISNHLYFYWYRQILGQKVEFLVSFYNNEISEKSEIFDDQFSVERPDGSNFTLKIRSTKLEDSAMYFCASSWDRMRNEQFFGPGTRLTVL.

The chain joins TRBV28 to TRBJ1-5, with D maybe TRBD1 (5 bases). Trimming pared 6 bases from V and 7 bases from J, leaving 13 bases between. The CDR3 extends over 13 amino acids. The germline V gene encodes CDR1 MDHEN and CDR2 SYDVKM. The CDR3 spells CASRGGEEQPQHF. The CDR3, as DNA: TGTGCCAGCAGGGGGGGGGAGGAGCAGCCCCAGCATTTT. The complete variable domain, with remaining parts taken from reference TRBV28 and TRBJ1-5, reads DVKVTQSSRYLVKRTGEKVFLECVQDMDHENMFWYRQDPGLGLRLIYFSYDVKMKEKGDIPEGYSVSREKKERFSLILESASTNQTSMYLCASRGGEEQPQHFGDGTRLSIL.

J is TRBJ2-1 and V is TRBV5-1; TRBD2 agrees at 14 bases. The CDR3 covers 16 residues. Trimming at V came to 5 bases and at J to 9 bases, leaving 10 bases not matched to a gene. Germline V gene sequence: CDR1 SGHRS, CDR2 YFSETQ. CDR3 coding DNA: TGCGCCAGCAGTCCGGGGACTAGCGGGAGAACGGCTGAGCAGTTCTTC. Translating gives CASSPGTSGRTAEQFF.

The chain couples TRBV5-1 to TRBJ1-2, with D maybe TRBD1 (6 bases). Trimming removed 0 bases at V and 8 bases at J, with 8 bases between. Germline-derived CDR1 and CDR2 are SGHRS and YFSETQ. The CDR3 covers 12 residues. The CDR3 region is CASSLDRDGYTF. The CDR3, as DNA: TGCGCCAGCAGCTTGGACAGGGACGGCTACACCTTC. Drawing the rest from reference TRBV5-1 and TRBJ1-2, the complete variable domain is KAGVTQTPRYLIKTRGQQVTLSCSPISGHRSVSWYQQTPGQGLQFLFEYFSETQRNKGNFPGRFSGRQFSNSRSEMNVSTLELGDSALYLCASSLDRDGYTFGSGTRLTVV.

V gene TRBV15 combines with J gene TRBJ2-7, with D perhaps being TRBD1 or TRBD2 (5 bases each). The germline CDR1 and CDR2 sequences are LNHNV and YYDKDF (reference sequence). The CDR3 contains 15 residues. The V and J ends lost 5 bases and 3 bases respectively, with 17 bases between them. The DNA for the CDR3 is TGTGCCACCAGCGGAGGACATCCACGTAGCTACGAGCAGTACTTC. This sequence encodes CATSGGHPRSYEQYF. The full variable domain, in which reference TRBV15 and TRBJ2-7 provide the parts outside the CDR3, is DAMVIQNPRYQVTQFGKPVTLSCSQTLNHNVMYWYQQKSSQAPKLLFHYYDKDFNNEADTPDNFQSRRPNTSFCFLDIRSPGLGDTAMYLCATSGGHPRSYEQYFGPGTRLTVT.

The chain employs TRBV19 and TRBJ1-1; perhaps TRBD1 as D (5 bases). Germline V gene lookup returns CDR1 LNHDA and CDR2 SQIVND (reference sequence). The CDR3 length is 14 residues. Trimming pared 2 bases from V and 5 bases from J, leaving 12 bases between. As DNA, the CDR3 is TGTGCCAGTAGTATAATGGGAGGGGTGACTGAAGCTTTCTTT. Amino acid sequence: CASSIMGGVTEAFF.

J is TRBJ2-5 and V is TRBV24-1, with D possibly matching TRBD1 (6 bases). The V end lost 8 bases, the J end lost 4 bases, and 19 bases lay between the germline ends. The V gene's germline CDR1 is KGHDR and CDR2 SFDVKD. The CDR3 has 15 amino acids. The CDR3 here is CATTPGGPPPETQYF. Here the CDR3 DNA reads TGTGCCACCACCCCTGGGGGCCCACCCCCAGAGACCCAGTACTTC.

The chain combines TRBV7-3 with TRBJ2-1, with D possibly matching TRBD2 (7 bases). CDR1 and CDR2 from the germline V gene are SGHTA and FQGTGA. This CDR3 has 15 amino acids. V dropped 3 bases and J dropped 4 bases, with 13 bases sitting between them. CDR3 loop: CASSFREGGYNEQFF. The CDR3 nucleotides read TGTGCCAGCAGCTTCCGAGAGGGGGGGTACAATGAGCAGTTCTTC.

J is TRBJ1-2 and V is TRBV12-3 or TRBV12-4; no clear D gene. The CDR3 spans 13 residues. The V end lost 6 bases, the J end lost 1 base, and 9 bases lay between the germline ends. CDR3 sequence reads: CASSPGSNYGYTF. The CDR3 coding sequence is TGTGCCAGCAGCCCCGGGAGTAACTATGGCTACACCTTC.

The chain uses TRBV5-1 and TRBJ2-3; possibly TRBD2 for D (5 bases). Germline V gives CDR1 SGHRS, CDR2 YFSETQ. Deletions cut 4 bases from V and 0 bases from J, with 9 bases between. The CDR3 extends over 14 amino acids. The CDR3 sequence: CASSPLASTDTQYF. The CDR3 nucleotides are TGCGCCAGCAGCCCGCTAGCTAGCACAGATACGCAGTATTTT.

The chain has TRBV6-1 and TRBJ1-6; D not resolved. The CDR3 runs 16 residues. Germline loops: CDR1 MNHNS, CDR2 SASEGT. Trimming cost V 2 bases and J 10 bases, with 18 bases left between them. CDR3 loop: CASSENMDPSGSPLHF. Here the CDR3 DNA reads TGTGCCAGCAGTGAAAACATGGACCCTTCGGGGTCACCCCTCCACTTT.

The chain carries TRBV5-5 and TRBJ1-1, with no clear D. The CDR3 has 15 amino acids. V was trimmed by 2 bases and J by 3 bases, leaving 14 bases between them. CDR1 and CDR2 (germline): SGHKS, YYEKEE (reference sequence). The CDR3 DNA is TGTGCCAGCAGCTTCCCCGGGATCCGGGACACTGAAGCTTTCTTT. It translates to CASSFPGIRDTEAFF.

This chain links TRBV9 with TRBJ2-3; TRBD2 matches 15 bases. This CDR3 has 17 residues. With 2 bases clipped from V and 4 bases from J, the junction kept 5 bases outside the gene matches. The germline V gene encodes CDR1 SGDLS and CDR2 YYNGEE. The DNA of the CDR3 is TGTGCCAGCAGCGTCGGGACTAGCGGGGGGAACCCAGATACGCAGTATTTT. Amino acid sequence: CASSVGTSGGNPDTQYF.

As for this clone: Compared with germline, one end of the junction differs, possibly owing to a read error. CDR3 coding DNA: TGTGCCAGCACACCAAGGTTTGCGGAGGAGACCCAGTACTTC. Encoded protein: CASTPRFAEETQYF. The chain combines TRBV18 with TRBJ2-5; no definite D call. The CDR3 contains 14 residues. Germline CDR1 KGHSH, CDR2 LQKENI.

The CDR3 DNA is TGTGCCAGCAGCAAACCGGGACAGGGCATCAATCAGCCCCAGCATTTT. It translates to CASSKPGQGINQPQHF. The chain is built from TRBV28 and TRBJ1-5; 9 bases fit TRBD1. The CDR3 totals 16 residues. J gave up 3 bases and V 6 bases, and 9 bases lay outside the gene matches. The germline CDR1 and CDR2 sequences are MDHEN and SYDVKM.

The chain recombines TRBV7-2 with TRBJ1-6; the D is unclear. Germline V gene sequence: CDR1 SGHTA, CDR2 FQGNSA. The V gene lost 4 bases and the J gene lost 0 bases, with 10 bases spanning the gap. The CDR3 runs to 16 residues. CDR3 sequence (DNA): TGTGCCAGCAGCTCCCGCGGCAGCTCCTATAATTCACCCCTCCACTTT. Its translation is CASSSRGSSYNSPLHF. Full variable domain (rest looked up from reference TRBV7-2 and TRBJ1-6): GAGVSQSPSNKVTEKGKDVELRCDPISGHTALYWYRQSLGQGLEFLIYFQGNSAPDKSGLPSDRFSAERTGGSVSTLTIQRTQQEDSAVYLCASSSRGSSYNSPLHFGNGTRLTVT.

This rearrangement joins TRBV5-1 to TRBJ1-1, with D maybe TRBD1 (5 bases). CDR1 and CDR2 (germline): SGHRS, YFSETQ. V gave up 0 bases and J gave up 0 bases, with 18 bases separating them. The CDR3 sequence is 18 residues long. CDR3 residues: CASSLGGGTVVLNTEAFF. The DNA for the CDR3 is TGCGCCAGCAGCTTGGGCGGGGGAACGGTGGTACTGAACACTGAAGCTTTCTTT. Full variable domain (rest looked up from reference TRBV5-1 and TRBJ1-1): KAGVTQTPRYLIKTRGQQVTLSCSPISGHRSVSWYQQTPGQGLQFLFEYFSETQRNKGNFPGRFSGRQFSNSRSEMNVSTLELGDSALYLCASSLGGGTVVLNTEAFFGQGTRLTVV.

The chain has TRBV25-1 and TRBJ2-4; 7 nucleotides agree with TRBD1. V lost 6 bases to trimming and J lost 3 bases; unmatched junction nucleotides: 11. Germline CDR1 and CDR2: MGHDK and SYGVNS. This CDR3 region has 16 residues. For the CDR3, the DNA is TGTGCCAGCAGATCCCCAAGCACAGGGGTCAAAAACATTCAGTACTTC. Protein product: CASRSPSTGVKNIQYF.

The genes are TRBV7-3 and TRBJ1-1, with D tentatively TRBD1 (5 bases). Trimming pared 3 bases from V and 4 bases from J, leaving 12 bases between. CDR1 and CDR2 from the germline V gene are SGHTA and FQGTGA. The CDR3 consists of 14 residues. The CDR3 region is CASSFSPGSTEAFF. The DNA of the CDR3 is TGTGCCAGCAGCTTTTCCCCAGGGTCCACTGAAGCTTTCTTT.

This rearrangement joins TRBV28 to TRBJ2-3; 14 bases align to TRBD2. The CDR3 is made up of 18 amino acids. V lost 1 base, J lost 3 bases, and 6 bases stayed unmatched. Per germline, CDR1 MDHEN and CDR2 SYDVKM. The CDR3 DNA is TGTGCCAGCAGTTTATCCTGGGGACTAGCGGGGGCGACAGATACGCAGTATTTT. This translates into CASSLSWGLAGATDTQYF.